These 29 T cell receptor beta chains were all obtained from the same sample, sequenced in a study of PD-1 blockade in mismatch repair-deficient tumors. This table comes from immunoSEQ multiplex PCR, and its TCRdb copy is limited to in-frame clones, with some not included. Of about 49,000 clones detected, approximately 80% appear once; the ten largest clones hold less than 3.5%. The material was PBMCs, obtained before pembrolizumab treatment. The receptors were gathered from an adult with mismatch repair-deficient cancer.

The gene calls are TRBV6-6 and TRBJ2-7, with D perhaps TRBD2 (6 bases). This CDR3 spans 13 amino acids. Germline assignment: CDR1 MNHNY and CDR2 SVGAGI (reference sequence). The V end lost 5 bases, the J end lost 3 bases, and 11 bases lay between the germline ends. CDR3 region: CASSLGTLYEQYF. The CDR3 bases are TGTGCCAGCAGTCTCGGGACTCTCTACGAGCAGTACTTC.

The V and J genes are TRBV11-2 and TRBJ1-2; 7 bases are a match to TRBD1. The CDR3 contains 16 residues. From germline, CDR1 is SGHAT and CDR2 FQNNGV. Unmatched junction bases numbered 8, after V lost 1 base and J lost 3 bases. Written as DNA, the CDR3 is TGTGCCAGCAGCTTAGTCTTACAGGGGACTGACTATGGCTACACCTTC. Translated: CASSLVLQGTDYGYTF. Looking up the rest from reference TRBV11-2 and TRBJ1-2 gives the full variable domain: EAGVAQSPRYKIIEKRQSVAFWCNPISGHATLYWYQQILGQGPKLLIQFQNNGVVDDSQLPKDRFSAERLKGVDSTLKIQPAKLEDSAVYLCASSLVLQGTDYGYTFGSGTRLTVV.

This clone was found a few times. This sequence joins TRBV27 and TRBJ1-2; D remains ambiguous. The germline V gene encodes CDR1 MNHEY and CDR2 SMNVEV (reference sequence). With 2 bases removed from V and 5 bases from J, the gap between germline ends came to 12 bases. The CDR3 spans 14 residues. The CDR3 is CASSLKVHSYGYTF. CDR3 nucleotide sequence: TGTGCCAGCAGTTTAAAGGTCCACTCTTATGGCTACACCTTC.

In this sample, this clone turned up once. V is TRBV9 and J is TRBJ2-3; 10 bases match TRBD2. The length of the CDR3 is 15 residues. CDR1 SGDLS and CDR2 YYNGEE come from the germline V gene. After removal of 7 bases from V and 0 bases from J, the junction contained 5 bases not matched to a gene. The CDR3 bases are TGTGCCAGCTCAGAGCGGGAGGGAAGCACAGATACGCAGTATTTT. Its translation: CASSEREGSTDTQYF.

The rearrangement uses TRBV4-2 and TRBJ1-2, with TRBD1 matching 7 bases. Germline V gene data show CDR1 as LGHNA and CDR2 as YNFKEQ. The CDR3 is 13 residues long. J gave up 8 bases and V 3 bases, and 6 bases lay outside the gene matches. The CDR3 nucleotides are TGTGCCAGCAGCCAGACAGGGACCAAAGGCTACACCTTC. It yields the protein CASSQTGTKGYTF.

CDR3 protein: CASSSGTGPYEQYF. CDR3 nucleotide sequence: TGTGCCAGCAGCTCCGGGACTGGACCCTACGAGCAGTACTTC. V and J are TRBV7-9 and TRBJ2-7; perhaps TRBD2 as D (6 bases). CDR3 length: 14 amino acids. Germline V gives CDR1 SEHNR, CDR2 FQNEAQ (reference sequence). V shed 4 bases and J shed 2 bases, with 12 bases lying between them.

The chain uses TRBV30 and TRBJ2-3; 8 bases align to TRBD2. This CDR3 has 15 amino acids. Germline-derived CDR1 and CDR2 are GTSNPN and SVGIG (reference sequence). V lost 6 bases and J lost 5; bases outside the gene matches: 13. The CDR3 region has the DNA TGTGCCTGCCCACCTGTAGCGGGAATCATAGATACGCAGTATTTT. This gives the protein CACPPVAGIIDTQYF.

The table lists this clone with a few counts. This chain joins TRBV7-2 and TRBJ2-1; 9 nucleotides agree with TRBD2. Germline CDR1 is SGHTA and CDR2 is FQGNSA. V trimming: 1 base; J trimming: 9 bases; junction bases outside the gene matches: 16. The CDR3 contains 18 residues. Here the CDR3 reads CASSLGLAAGGPSGEQFF. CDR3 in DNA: TGTGCCAGCAGCTTAGGTCTGGCGGCGGGAGGGCCCTCGGGTGAGCAGTTCTTC.

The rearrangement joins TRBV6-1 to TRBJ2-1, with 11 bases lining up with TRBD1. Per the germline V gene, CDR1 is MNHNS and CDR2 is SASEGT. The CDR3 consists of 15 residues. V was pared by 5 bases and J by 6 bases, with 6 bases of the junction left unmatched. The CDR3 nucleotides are TGTGCCAGCAGTTTCCGGACAGGGGGCTTCAATGAGCAGTTCTTC. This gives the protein CASSFRTGGFNEQFF.

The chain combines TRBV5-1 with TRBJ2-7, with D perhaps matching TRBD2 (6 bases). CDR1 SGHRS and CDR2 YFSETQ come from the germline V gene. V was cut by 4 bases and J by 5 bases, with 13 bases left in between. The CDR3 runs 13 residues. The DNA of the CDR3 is TGCGCCAGCAGCCCGAGACTAGTCCACGAGCAGTACTTC. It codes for CASSPRLVHEQYF.

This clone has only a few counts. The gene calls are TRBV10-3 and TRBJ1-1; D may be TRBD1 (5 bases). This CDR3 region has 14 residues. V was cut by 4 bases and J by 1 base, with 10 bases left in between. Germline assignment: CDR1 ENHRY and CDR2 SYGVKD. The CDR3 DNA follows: TGTGCCATCAGTGGCCGAGGGGAGAACACTGAAGCTTTCTTT. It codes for CAISGRGENTEAFF.

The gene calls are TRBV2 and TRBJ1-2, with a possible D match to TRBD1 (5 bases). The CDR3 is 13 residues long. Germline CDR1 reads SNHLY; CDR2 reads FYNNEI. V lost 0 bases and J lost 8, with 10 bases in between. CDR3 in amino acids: CASSEAGAGGYTF. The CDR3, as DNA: TGTGCCAGCAGTGAAGCAGGGGCGGGGGGCTACACCTTC.

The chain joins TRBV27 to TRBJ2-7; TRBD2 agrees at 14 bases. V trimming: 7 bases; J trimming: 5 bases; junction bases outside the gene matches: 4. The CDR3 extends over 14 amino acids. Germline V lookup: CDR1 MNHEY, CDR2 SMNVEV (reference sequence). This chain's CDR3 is CASMWGLAGDEQYF. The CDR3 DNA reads TGTGCCAGCATGTGGGGACTAGCGGGAGACGAGCAGTACTTC.

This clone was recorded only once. CDR3 nucleotides: TGTGCCAGCAGCCCCCAGGGCCCAAGCTCCTACGAGCAGTACTTC. This gives the protein CASSPQGPSSYEQYF. J is TRBJ2-7 and V is TRBV11-2; a weak D match, TRBD1 (5 bases). The length of the CDR3 is 15 residues. Germline V gene data show CDR1 as SGHAT and CDR2 as FQNNGV. V was pared by 5 bases and J by 0 bases, with 14 bases between.

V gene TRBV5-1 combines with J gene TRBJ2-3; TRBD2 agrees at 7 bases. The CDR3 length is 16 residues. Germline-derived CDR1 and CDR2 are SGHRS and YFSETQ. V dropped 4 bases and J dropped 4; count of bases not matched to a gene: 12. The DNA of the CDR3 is TGCGCCAGCAGCCCGATCCCGGGACTATCAGCAGATACGCAGTATTTT. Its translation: CASSPIPGLSADTQYF.

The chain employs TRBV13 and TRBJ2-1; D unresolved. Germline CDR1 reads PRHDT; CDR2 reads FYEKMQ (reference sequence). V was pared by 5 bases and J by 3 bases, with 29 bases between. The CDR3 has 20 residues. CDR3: CASSRRRANPRNPNYNEQFF. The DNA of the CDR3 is TGTGCCAGCAGCCGCCGCCGCGCCAACCCGCGGAACCCCAACTACAATGAGCAGTTCTTC. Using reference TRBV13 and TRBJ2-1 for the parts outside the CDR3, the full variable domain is AAGVIQSPRHLIKEKRETATLKCYPIPRHDTVYWYQQGPGQDPQFLISFYEKMQSDKGSIPDRFSAQQFSDYHSELNMSSLELGDSALYFCASSRRRANPRNPNYNEQFFGPGTRLTVL.

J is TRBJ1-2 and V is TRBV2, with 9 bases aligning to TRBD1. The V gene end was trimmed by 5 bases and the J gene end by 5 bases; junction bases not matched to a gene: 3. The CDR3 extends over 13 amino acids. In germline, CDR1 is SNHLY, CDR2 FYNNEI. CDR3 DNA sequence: TGTGCCAGCAGTCGGACAGGGGAGTATGGCTACACCTTC. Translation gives CASSRTGEYGYTF.

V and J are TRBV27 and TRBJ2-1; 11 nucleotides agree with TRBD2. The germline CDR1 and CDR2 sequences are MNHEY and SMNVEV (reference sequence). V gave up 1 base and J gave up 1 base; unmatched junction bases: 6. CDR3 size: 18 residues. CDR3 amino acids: CASSLLAGGGESYNEQFF. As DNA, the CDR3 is TGTGCCAGCAGTTTATTAGCGGGAGGGGGAGAGTCCTACAATGAGCAGTTCTTC.

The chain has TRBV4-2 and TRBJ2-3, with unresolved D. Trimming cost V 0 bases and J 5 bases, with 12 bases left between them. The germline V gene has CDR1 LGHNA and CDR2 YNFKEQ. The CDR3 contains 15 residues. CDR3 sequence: CASSQEGQSRDTQYF. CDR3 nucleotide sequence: TGTGCCAGCAGCCAAGAAGGCCAGTCAAGAGATACGCAGTATTTT.

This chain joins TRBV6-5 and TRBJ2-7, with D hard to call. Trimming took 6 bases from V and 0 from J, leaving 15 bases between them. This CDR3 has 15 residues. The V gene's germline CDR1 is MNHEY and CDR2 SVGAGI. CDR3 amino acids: CASRRLPESSYEQYF. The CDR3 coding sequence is TGTGCCAGCAGGCGTCTACCGGAGAGCTCCTACGAGCAGTACTTC.

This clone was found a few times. CDR3 nucleotides: TGTGCCAGCGGGGGGAGCAATCAGCCCCAGCATTTT. Translating it yields CASGGSNQPQHF. This chain joins TRBV4-2 and TRBJ1-5; D possibly corresponds to TRBD1 (5 bases). Trimming left V 8 bases short and J 1 base short, with 6 bases between. The germline V gene has CDR1 LGHNA and CDR2 YNFKEQ. The CDR3 length is 12 residues.

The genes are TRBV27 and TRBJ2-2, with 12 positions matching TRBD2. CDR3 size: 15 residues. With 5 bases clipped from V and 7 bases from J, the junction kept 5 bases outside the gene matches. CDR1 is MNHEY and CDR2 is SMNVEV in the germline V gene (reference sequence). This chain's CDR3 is CASSMTSGRNGELFF. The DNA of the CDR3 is TGTGCCAGCAGTATGACTAGCGGGAGAAACGGGGAGCTGTTTTTT.

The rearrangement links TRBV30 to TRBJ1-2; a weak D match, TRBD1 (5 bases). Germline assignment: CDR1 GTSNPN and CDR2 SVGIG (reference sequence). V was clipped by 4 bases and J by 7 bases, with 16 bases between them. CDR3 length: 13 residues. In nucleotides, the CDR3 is TGTGCCTGGAAGGCCCAGGGAGTTAGTGGCTACACCTTC. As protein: CAWKAQGVSGYTF.

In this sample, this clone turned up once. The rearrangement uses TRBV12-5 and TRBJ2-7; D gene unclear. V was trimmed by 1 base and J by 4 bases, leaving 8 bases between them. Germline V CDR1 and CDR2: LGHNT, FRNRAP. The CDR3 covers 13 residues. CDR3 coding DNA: TGTGCTAGTGGTTTGGGCAGGTCATACGAGCAGTACTTC. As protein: CASGLGRSYEQYF.

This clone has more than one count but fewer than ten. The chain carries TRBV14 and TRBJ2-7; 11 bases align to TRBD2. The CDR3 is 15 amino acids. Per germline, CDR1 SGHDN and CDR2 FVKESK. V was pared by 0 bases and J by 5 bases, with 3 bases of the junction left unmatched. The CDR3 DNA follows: TGTGCCAGCAGCCAAGACCGTAGCGGGAGGGACGAGCAGTACTTC. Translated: CASSQDRSGRDEQYF.

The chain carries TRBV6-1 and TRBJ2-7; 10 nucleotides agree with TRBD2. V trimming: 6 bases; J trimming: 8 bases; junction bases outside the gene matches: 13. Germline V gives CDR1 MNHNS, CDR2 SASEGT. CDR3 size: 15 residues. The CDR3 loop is CASRTRLAGDWKQYF. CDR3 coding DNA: TGTGCCAGCAGGACACGGCTAGCGGGGGATTGGAAGCAGTACTTC.

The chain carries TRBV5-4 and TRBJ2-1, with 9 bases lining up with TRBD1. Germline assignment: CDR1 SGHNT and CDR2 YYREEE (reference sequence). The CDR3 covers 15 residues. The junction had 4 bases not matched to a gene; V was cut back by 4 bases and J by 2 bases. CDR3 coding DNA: TGTGCCAGCAGCCCGGACAGGGGCACCTACAATGAGCAGTTCTTC. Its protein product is CASSPDRGTYNEQFF.

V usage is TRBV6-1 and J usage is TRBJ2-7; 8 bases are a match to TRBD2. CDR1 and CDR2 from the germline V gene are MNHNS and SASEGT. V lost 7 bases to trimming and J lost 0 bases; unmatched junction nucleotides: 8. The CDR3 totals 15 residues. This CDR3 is CASIQASGPSYEQYF. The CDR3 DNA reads TGTGCCAGCATTCAGGCTAGCGGGCCCTCCTACGAGCAGTACTTC.

In DNA form, the CDR3 reads TGTGCCAGTAGTCGGTGGGGGGAGCTGTTTTTT. Its protein product is CASSRWGELFF. The chain carries TRBV19 and TRBJ2-2; D gene uncertain. CDR1 is LNHDA, CDR2 SQIVND, per germline (reference sequence). Trimming shortened V by 5 bases and J by 8 bases, and 6 bases separated the two germline ends. There are 11 residues in the CDR3.